The 30 T cell receptor beta chains below all came from one sample that was sequenced in a study of somatic mutations in cytotoxic T cells in rheumatoid arthritis. Clones were read by immunoSEQ multiplex PCR, and TCRdb kept only the in-frame ones, dropping some. The table includes more than 9,500 clones, about four fifths detected once. The material sequenced was CD8+ T cells sorted from blood. The origin of the receptors is a woman aged 55-69 years in good health.

The chain has TRBV7-9 and TRBJ2-3; 8 nucleotides line up with TRBD2. The CDR3 is made up of 15 amino acids. Losses at the gene ends were 4 bases for V and 1 base for J; bases not matched to a gene: 4. Germline V lookup: CDR1 SEHNR, CDR2 FQNEAQ (reference sequence). In DNA form, the CDR3 reads TGTGCCAGCAGCTCGGGACTAGGGGGCACAGATACGCAGTATTTT. The encoded protein is CASSSGLGGTDTQYF.

The J gene is TRBJ2-2, the V gene TRBV2, with TRBD2 matching 9 bases. V was pared by 3 bases and J by 4 bases, with 6 bases of the junction left unmatched. The CDR3 extends over 16 amino acids. Germline CDR1 reads SNHLY; CDR2 reads FYNNEI. The CDR3 sequence: CASSEWLAGITGELFF. Here the CDR3 DNA reads TGTGCCAGCAGTGAGTGGCTAGCGGGGATCACCGGGGAGCTGTTTTTT.

The chain is built from TRBV10-2 and TRBJ2-7; TRBD2 matches 13 bases. Germline values: CDR1 WSHSY, CDR2 SAAADI. The CDR3 covers 18 residues. V lost 4 bases, J lost 0 bases, and 9 bases stayed unmatched. The CDR3 sequence: CASSVSTSGGPSSYEQYF. CDR3 DNA sequence: TGCGCCAGCAGTGTATCGACTAGCGGGGGGCCGAGCTCCTACGAGCAGTACTTC.

Relative to its sample, this clone is large (0.1 to 1%). The chain recombines TRBV5-6 with TRBJ1-2; the D gene is possibly TRBD1 (5 bases). CDR1 SGHDT and CDR2 YYEEEE come from the germline V gene. V lost 0 bases and J 3 bases, leaving 18 bases between the germline ends. This CDR3 is 17 amino acids long. The CDR3 loop is CASSLEGPRPSYYGYTF. DNA of the CDR3: TGTGCCAGCAGCTTGGAGGGGCCGCGTCCTTCCTACTATGGCTACACCTTC.

This chain uses TRBV19 with TRBJ1-5; 7 positions agree with TRBD1. The CDR3 loop spans 18 amino acids. Trimming cost V 5 bases and J 3 bases; bases outside gene matches: 16. Germline V gene data show CDR1 as LNHDA and CDR2 as SQIVND (reference sequence). CDR3 nucleotides: TGTGCCAGTAGTCCACAGTCCACAGGGGTCCTCTACAATCAGCCCCAGCATTTT. It encodes CASSPQSTGVLYNQPQHF.

The V gene is TRBV11-1, the J gene TRBJ2-7, with 9 bases matching TRBD2. Per germline, CDR1 SGHAT and CDR2 FQDESV (reference sequence). Trimming cost V 5 bases and J 12 bases; bases outside gene matches: 14. CDR3 length equals 14 residues. CDR3 sequence (DNA): TGTGCCAGCAGCGCGGGACTAGCATCTGGTGTGCTGTACTTC. This sequence encodes CASSAGLASGVLYF.

In its sample, this clone was seen once. The V gene is TRBV5-6, the J gene TRBJ2-5; 7 bases fit TRBD2. CDR3 length: 15 residues. The V gene's germline CDR1 is SGHDT and CDR2 YYEEEE. Trimming at V came to 3 bases and at J to 2 bases, leaving 7 bases not matched to a gene. The CDR3 coding sequence is TGTGCCAGCAGCTCTTGGTGGGGGGGGCAAGAGACCCAGTACTTC. Its protein is CASSSWWGGQETQYF.

The V gene is TRBV9, the J gene TRBJ2-1; 7 bases fit TRBD1. V was pared by 3 bases and J by 7 bases, with 10 bases of the junction left unmatched. The CDR3 sequence is 15 residues long. CDR1 SGDLS and CDR2 YYNGEE come from the germline V gene. The CDR3 DNA sequence: TGTGCCAGCAGCGAATCCGGGACAGTAAAAAATGAGCAGTTCTTC. This translates into CASSESGTVKNEQFF.

The rearrangement links TRBV1 to TRBJ2-2; TRBD2, the table's D call, lacks a check against the DNA. TRBV1 is termed a pseudogene. CDR3 length: 17 residues. CDR3 amino acids: CTSSQGWFSENTGELFF. The CDR3 coding sequence is TGCACCAGCAGCCAAGGGTGGTTTAGCGAAAACACCGGGGAGCTGTTTTTT.

This clone was counted once. J is TRBJ2-1 and V is TRBV5-1; D is uncertain. There are 12 residues in the CDR3. Trimming cost V 2 bases and J 4 bases, with 4 bases left between them. Germline V gene sequence: CDR1 SGHRS, CDR2 YFSETQ. The CDR3 DNA reads as TGCGCCAGCAGCTTCAGTTACAATGAGCAGTTCTTC. The encoded protein is CASSFSYNEQFF. The variable domain in full, completed from reference TRBV5-1 and TRBJ2-1, reads KAGVTQTPRYLIKTRGQQVTLSCSPISGHRSVSWYQQTPGQGLQFLFEYFSETQRNKGNFPGRFSGRQFSNSRSEMNVSTLELGDSALYLCASSFSYNEQFFGPGTRLTVL.

The chain recombines TRBV30 with TRBJ2-1, with a possible D match to TRBD2 (6 bases). Trimming pared 2 bases from V and 0 bases from J, leaving 11 bases between. CDR1 is GTSNPN, CDR2 SVGIG, per germline (reference sequence). The length of the CDR3 is 15 residues. CDR3 residues: CAWSLSGSSYNEQFF. DNA of the CDR3: TGTGCCTGGAGTCTTAGCGGCAGCTCCTACAATGAGCAGTTCTTC.

This sequence joins TRBV2 and TRBJ2-1, with TRBD2 matching over 9 bases. Germline values: CDR1 SNHLY, CDR2 FYNNEI. The ends lost 5 bases at V and 3 bases at J; junction bases unmatched: 5. The CDR3 extends over 15 amino acids. The CDR3 sequence is CASSSLAGIYNEQFF. The CDR3 DNA sequence: TGTGCCAGCAGTTCCCTAGCGGGGATCTACAATGAGCAGTTCTTC.

The chain combines TRBV5-6 with TRBJ1-5, with TRBD1 matching 10 bases. From germline, CDR1 is SGHDT and CDR2 YYEEEE. The length of the CDR3 is 15 residues. After removal of 4 bases from V and 6 bases from J, the junction contained 7 bases not matched to a gene. The CDR3 sequence: CASSRQGAVSQPQHF. CDR3 nucleotides: TGTGCCAGCAGCCGACAGGGGGCTGTAAGTCAGCCCCAGCATTTT.

The rearrangement uses TRBV6-6 and TRBJ1-4; D gene uncertain. Germline CDR1 and CDR2: MNHNY and SVGAGI (reference sequence). V was trimmed by 6 bases and J by 1 base, leaving 9 bases between them. The CDR3 is made up of 14 amino acids. In DNA, the CDR3 is TGTGCCAGCAGCCCCCTCCTAACTAATGAAAAACTGTTTTTT. Amino acid sequence: CASSPLLTNEKLFF.

The chain employs TRBV15 and TRBJ2-3, with D perhaps matching TRBD2 (7 bases). V gave up 0 bases and J gave up 8 bases, with 18 bases separating them. Germline CDR1 is LNHNV and CDR2 is YYDKDF (reference sequence). The CDR3 runs 16 residues. For the CDR3, the DNA is TGTGCCACCAGCAGAGATTTGGGGGGGCAGGGAGGTACGCAGTATTTT. Translating gives CATSRDLGGQGGTQYF.

This clone has a handful of counts. V is TRBV30 and J is TRBJ2-1; tentative D call: TRBD2 (5 bases). V was clipped by 6 bases and J by 3 bases, with 12 bases between them. This CDR3 contains 13 residues. Germline V CDR1 and CDR2: GTSNPN, SVGIG (reference sequence). CDR3 sequence reads: CACGETNYNEQFF. CDR3 sequence (DNA): TGTGCCTGCGGGGAGACAAACTACAATGAGCAGTTCTTC. Combining the CDR3 with reference TRBV30 and TRBJ2-1 gives the whole variable domain SQTIHQWPATLVQPVGSPLSLECTVEGTSNPNLYWYRQAAGRGLQLLFYSVGIGQISSEVPQNLSASRPQDRQFILSSKKLLLSDSGFYLCACGETNYNEQFFGPGTRLTVL.

The chain joins TRBV7-8 to TRBJ2-7; D perhaps matches TRBD1 (5 bases). The V and J ends lost 1 base and 0 bases respectively, with 19 bases between them. This CDR3 has 18 amino acids. CDR1 and CDR2 (germline): SGHVS, FQNEAQ. CDR3 DNA: TGTGCCAGCAGCTTAGGGGGCAGGGATGTCGGGTCCTCCTACGAGCAGTACGTC. It codes for CASSLGGRDVGSSYEQYV.

This chain links TRBV4-1 with TRBJ2-1; D is unresolved. Germline CDR1 is MGHRA and CDR2 is YSYEKL. Trimming removed 0 bases from V and 7 bases from J, with 4 bases in between. The CDR3 is 12 residues long. Here the CDR3 reads CASSQDMNEQFF. The DNA of the CDR3 is TGCGCCAGCAGCCAAGATATGAATGAGCAGTTCTTC.

The chain employs TRBV10-3 and TRBJ2-1; 9 nucleotides agree with TRBD2. V lost 10 bases, J lost 12 bases, and 19 bases stayed unmatched. CDR1 and CDR2 from the germline V gene are ENHRY and SYGVKD. The CDR3 has 15 residues. CDR3 amino acids: CATKGATSGYDGQFF. CDR3 nucleotide sequence: TGTGCCACCAAGGGGGCGACTAGCGGATACGACGGGCAGTTCTTC.

This clone appeared a few times. The V call is TRBV19, the J call TRBJ1-4, with 7 bases aligning to TRBD1. Looked up from germline, CDR1 is LNHDA and CDR2 is SQIVND (reference sequence). V was pared by 6 bases and J by 5 bases, with 12 bases of the junction left unmatched. The CDR3 totals 16 residues. CDR3 nucleotide sequence: TGTGCCAGTAGCCCACAGCGACAGGGCACAAATGAAAAACTGTTTTTT. This encodes CASSPQRQGTNEKLFF.

J is TRBJ1-4 and V is TRBV15, with D possibly matching TRBD1 (5 bases). The V end lost 0 bases, the J end lost 5 bases, and 13 bases lay between the germline ends. CDR3 length: 16 residues. Germline CDR1 is LNHNV and CDR2 is YYDKDF (reference sequence). CDR3: CATSRDGGVQNEKLFF. In nucleotides, the CDR3 is TGTGCCACCAGCAGAGATGGAGGGGTCCAAAATGAAAAACTGTTTTTT.

The chain recombines TRBV4-1 with TRBJ2-5; tentatively, D is TRBD2 (7 bases). There are 14 residues in the CDR3. V lost 0 bases and J 5 bases, leaving 10 bases between the germline ends. Germline assignment: CDR1 MGHRA and CDR2 YSYEKL. The CDR3 region is CASSQEGGAETQYF. CDR3 DNA: TGCGCCAGCAGCCAAGAAGGGGGGGCGGAGACCCAGTACTTC.

This chain links TRBV13 with TRBJ1-2; D gene unclear. Germline CDR1 reads PRHDT; CDR2 reads FYEKMQ (reference sequence). The CDR3 is 14 residues long. V lost 0 bases to trimming and J lost 2 bases, with 7 bases between them. The CDR3 reads CASSLGTGNYGYTF. In DNA, the CDR3 is TGTGCCAGCAGCTTAGGGACGGGGAACTATGGCTACACCTTC.

This chain uses TRBV9 with TRBJ2-1; 7 bases map to TRBD2. The CDR3 has 16 residues. The trim removed 0 bases at V and 1 base at J, leaving 4 bases unmatched. Germline V gene data show CDR1 as SGDLS and CDR2 as YYNGEE. The CDR3 DNA follows: TGTGCCAGCAGCGTAGGAGCGGGGATATCCTACAATGAGCAGTTCTTC. This gives the protein CASSVGAGISYNEQFF.

The V and J genes are TRBV2 and TRBJ1-1; TRBD1 matches at 10 bases. Germline loops: CDR1 SNHLY, CDR2 FYNNEI. The CDR3 contains 15 residues. The J segment lost 0 bases and the V segment lost 4 bases, leaving 2 bases of the junction unmatched. CDR3 region: CASSGQGAVNTEAFF. CDR3 coding DNA: TGTGCCAGCAGTGGACAGGGGGCGGTGAACACTGAAGCTTTCTTT.

The chain couples TRBV28 to TRBJ2-7; D unresolved. V gave up 3 bases and J gave up 0 bases, with 15 bases separating them. This CDR3 has 16 residues. Germline V gene lookup returns CDR1 MDHEN and CDR2 SYDVKM. The CDR3 DNA sequence: TGTGCCAGCAGTTTCCCGCCCGAGGTAGTCTCCTACGAGCAGTACGTC. It specifies CASSFPPEVVSYEQYV.

The V call is TRBV19, the J call TRBJ2-1; maybe TRBD2 (6 bases). There are 15 residues in the CDR3. Germline V gives CDR1 LNHDA, CDR2 SQIVND (reference sequence). V shed 7 bases and J shed 7 bases, with 20 bases lying between them. The CDR3 nucleotides are TGTGCCAGTAAGTTCAGCCCCCGGGCGGGGAATGAGCAGTTCTTC. Amino acid sequence: CASKFSPRAGNEQFF.

J is TRBJ2-1 and V is TRBV27; weak D call: TRBD1 (5 bases). Between the trimmed V and J ends, which lost 2 bases and 9 bases, there was a span of 8 bases. The CDR3 has 12 residues. CDR1 and CDR2 (germline): MNHEY, SMNVEV (reference sequence). CDR3 DNA sequence: TGTGCCAGCAGTTTACTAGGGGTTGAGCAGTTCTTC. Protein product: CASSLLGVEQFF.

The chain combines TRBV6-6 with TRBJ2-1, with 8 bases that match TRBD2. V shed 7 bases and J 2 bases; nucleotides not matched to a gene: 7. CDR3 length equals 15 residues. CDR1 and CDR2 (germline): MNHNY, SVGAGI (reference sequence). CDR3 residues: CASTERGFAYNEQFF. CDR3 nucleotides: TGTGCCAGCACTGAGCGGGGGTTCGCCTACAATGAGCAGTTCTTC.

This sequence joins TRBV5-5 and TRBJ2-5; 8 nucleotides match TRBD1. Germline assignment: CDR1 SGHKS and CDR2 YYEKEE (reference sequence). V dropped 4 bases and J dropped 1; count of bases not matched to a gene: 6. The CDR3 covers 15 residues. The CDR3 bases are TGTGCCAGCAGCCCCCGGGACAGGCCCCAAGAGACCCAGTACTTC. Translation gives CASSPRDRPQETQYF.